This T cell receptor (beta chain) appears in the sequencing data of a study of blood T cell repertoires in COVID-19. Study background: Acute and convalescent COVID-19 specimens originated in the United States, Italy and Spain. Sources were T cells, B-cell-depleted T cells, or PBMCs; the material itself was cDNA or gDNA.

Authors' methods: Amplification of reference gene primers was used by the study to estimate nucleated cell counts. Produced via immunoSEQ multiplex PCR; TCRdb's table is partial and in-frame only. V, J and clone size are those of that table, while D and trimming were read from the DNA. This repertoire shows about 250,000 clones, roughly nine tenths found once; its top ten account for 4% to 5%. This CDR3 is built from 15 residues. J gave up 3 bases and V 4 bases, and 10 bases lay outside the gene matches. Germline V gene lookup returns CDR1 SGHRS and CDR2 YFSETQ. This TCR was recovered from a woman in her thirties or forties who had recovered from COVID-19. The rearrangement joins TRBV5-1 to TRBJ2-7; 7 nucleotides align to TRBD1. Specimen: peripheral blood. The CDR3 is CASSLLTGSGYEQYF. In DNA, the CDR3 is TGCGCCAGCAGCCTGCTGACAGGGTCGGGCTACGAGCAGTACTTC.